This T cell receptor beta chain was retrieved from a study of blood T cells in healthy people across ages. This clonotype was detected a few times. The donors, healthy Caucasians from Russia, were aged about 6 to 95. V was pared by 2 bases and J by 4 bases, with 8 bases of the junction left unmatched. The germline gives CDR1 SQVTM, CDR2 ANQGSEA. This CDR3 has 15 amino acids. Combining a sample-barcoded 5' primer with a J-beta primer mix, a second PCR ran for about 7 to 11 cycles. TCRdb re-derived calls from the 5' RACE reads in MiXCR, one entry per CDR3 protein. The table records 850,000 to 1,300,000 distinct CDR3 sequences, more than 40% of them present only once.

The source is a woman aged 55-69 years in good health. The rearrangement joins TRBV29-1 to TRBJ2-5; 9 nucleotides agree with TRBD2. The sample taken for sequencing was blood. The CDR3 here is CSVEMAGGPGETQYF. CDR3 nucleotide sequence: TGCAGCGTTGAAATGGCGGGAGGGCCGGGAGAGACCCAGTACTTC.